Below, one T cell receptor (beta chain) is given with its context. Its matching antigen is unknown. Per the germline V gene, CDR1 is MNHEY and CDR2 is SVGAGI. The CDR3 is 15 amino acids. The V gene end was trimmed by 6 bases and the J gene end by 2 bases; junction bases not matched to a gene: 7. The sample originates from a study of glioma-infiltrating T cells after dendritic cell vaccination. Study context: The vaccine used monocyte-derived dendritic cells pulsed overnight with autologous tumor lysate.

Assay: immunoSEQ multiplex PCR; the TCRdb copy retains only in-frame clones and omits some. The data hold roughly 100,000 clones, with approximately 80% observed a single time. Isocitrate dehydrogenase mutation was absent in all glioblastoma patients. Notes on the study in general: TCR clonality showed no direct relationship with survival.

The rearrangement links TRBV6-5 to TRBJ1-2; the match to TRBD1 covers 9 bases. The TCR sequence derives from a human donor with glioblastoma. Sequencing used blood, obtained before dendritic cell vaccination. CDR3 loop: CASRRGGTGNYGYTF. CDR3 DNA sequence: TGTGCCAGCAGGAGGGGGGGGACAGGGAACTATGGCTACACCTTC.